These T cell receptor beta chains were read from a single sample in a study of cytomegalovirus exposure and HLA in healthy donors. Clones were read by immunoSEQ multiplex PCR, and TCRdb kept only the in-frame ones, dropping some. The table lists about 110,000 clones, roughly 86% of them singletons. Sequencing was done on a sample of PBMCs. The source is a woman younger than 35 in good health and CMV-seropositive. Both conserved end residues are part of each CDR3. D genes are given only for firm matches. Only part of the rows carry a size: once, few, many, or a class if the clone is expanded.

d_call	clone_size	j_call	v_call	cdr3_length	cdr3_nt	cdr3_aa
.	.	TRBJ2-3	TRBV15	16	TGTGCCATCACTAAATTAGCGGCAGTGGGTACAGATACGCAGTATTTT	CAITKLAAVGTDTQYF
TRBD2	.	TRBJ2-3	TRBV15	14	TGTGCCACCAGTCGGTCGCGGGAGACAGATACGCAGTATTTT	CATSRSRETDTQYF
.	.	TRBJ1-2	TRBV29-1	13	TGCAGCGTTGCTTGGAGGCAGGGGTATGGCTACACCTTC	CSVAWRQGYGYTF
.	.	TRBJ2-5	TRBV10-3	13	TGTGCCATCTGGGGGTCAGGGGAAGAGACCCAGTACTTC	CAIWGSGEETQYF
TRBD1	once	TRBJ2-3	TRBV2	16	TGTGCCAGCAGTGCCCCCCGGGACAGAAGCACAGATACGCAGTATTTT	CASSAPRDRSTDTQYF
TRBD2	.	TRBJ2-5	TRBV29-1	16	TGCAGCGTTCGACCTCCACTAGCGGGCCCGCAAGAGACCCAGTACTTC	CSVRPPLAGPQETQYF
.	.	TRBJ1-1	TRBV27	13	TGTGCCAGCGGATGGGGGGAGGACACTGAAGCTTTCTTT	CASGWGEDTEAFF
.	.	TRBJ1-2	TRBV27	13	TGTGCCAGCAGTTTAGGGGGGTCAGGTGGCTACACCTTC	CASSLGGSGGYTF
TRBD1	.	TRBJ2-7	TRBV5-1	14	TGCGCCAGCAGCTGGGGACAGGGTAGGGACGAGCAGTACTTC	CASSWGQGRDEQYF
TRBD1	.	TRBJ2-6	TRBV19	17	TGTGCCAGTAGTCGGGACAGGGAAATCTCTGGGGCCAACGTCCTGACTTTC	CASSRDREISGANVLTF
.	.	TRBJ1-2	TRBV28	17	TGTGCCAGCACCCCCGCGAGCAGGGCGACGAGATTTTATGGCTACACCTTC	CASTPASRATRFYGYTF
TRBD1	.	TRBJ2-2	TRBV11-2	17	TGTGCCAGCAGCTCCCCCTTTGGGACAGGGGGCACCGGGGAGCTGTTTTTT	CASSSPFGTGGTGELFF
.	few	TRBJ1-1	TRBV5-1	14	TGCGCCAGCAGCTTGGGGCCCGGGGAAACTGAAGCTTTCTTT	CASSLGPGETEAFF
.	.	TRBJ1-3	TRBV11-2	16	TGTGCCAGCAGCTTAATGAGGCAAAACTCTGGAAACACCATATATTTT	CASSLMRQNSGNTIYF
.	.	TRBJ2-3	TRBV9	15	TGTGCCAGCAGCGTAGCTACGCGGTACACAGATACGCAGTATTTT	CASSVATRYTDTQYF
TRBD2	.	TRBJ2-3	TRBV27	13	TGTGCCAGCCGCGGGGGGGCGGAAGATACGCAGTATTTT	CASRGGAEDTQYF
.	.	TRBJ2-7	TRBV28	13	TGTGCCAGCAAGGAAGGGGTTGAGGACGAGCAGTACTTC	CASKEGVEDEQYF
.	.	TRBJ1-5	TRBV28	13	TGTGCCAGCAGCGGGATGCTGTACCAGCCCCAGCATTTT	CASSGMLYQPQHF
.	once	TRBJ2-1	TRBV7-2	13	TGTGCCAGCAGCTTAGCGGGAGCCAATGAGCAGTTCTTC	CASSLAGANEQFF
.	.	TRBJ1-2	TRBV7-9	13	TGTGCCAGCGGAAGCGGGACCTCTTATGGCTACACCTTC	CASGSGTSYGYTF
.	.	TRBJ2-7	TRBV29-1	13	TGCAGCGCTCCTGGGGGCTTCAAGGGCGAGCAGTACTTC	CSAPGGFKGEQYF
.	.	TRBJ2-6	TRBV6-4	16	TGTGCCAGCAGTGAAACAGGGAATTCTGGGGCCAACGTCCTGACTTTC	CASSETGNSGANVLTF
TRBD2	once	TRBJ2-5	TRBV28	21	TGTGCCAGCAGGCGACTAGCGGGATTTATCGGTACCGAGGAGTTCCAAGAGACCCAGTACTTC	CASRRLAGFIGTEEFQETQYF
TRBD2	.	TRBJ2-5	TRBV5-1	16	TGCGCCAGCAGCTTGGTACCTAGCGGGGTCCCAGAGACCCAGTACTTC	CASSLVPSGVPETQYF
.	.	TRBJ1-1	TRBV21-1	15	TGTGCCAGCTTCCCAATGGTAGGGGGTAACACTGAAGCTTTCTTT	CASFPMVGGNTEAFF
.	.	TRBJ2-2	TRBV2	16	TGTGCCAGCAGGGCCCCCGGAGACGCGAACACCGGGGAGCTGTTTTTT	CASRAPGDANTGELFF
.	.	TRBJ2-7	TRBV7-2	15	TGTGCCAGCAGCGACCAGCGGGTGCCCCCCTACGAGCAGTACTTC	CASSDQRVPPYEQYF
.	.	TRBJ1-6	TRBV7-2	12	TGTGCCAGCAGCTTATCCCTTTCACCCCTCCACTTT	CASSLSLSPLHF
TRBD1	.	TRBJ2-1	TRBV6-6	14	TGTGCCAGCAGTTACTCCCAGGGGGCCAATGAGCAGTTCTTC	CASSYSQGANEQFF
.	.	TRBJ1-2	TRBV28	19	TGTGCCAGCAGTTTAATAGCGTTGGACATCCCCGCGGGGGACTATGGCTACACCTTC	CASSLIALDIPAGDYGYTF
.	.	TRBJ1-1	TRBV30	13	TGTGCCTGGAGCCCGCACAGAAACACTGAAGCTTTCTTT	CAWSPHRNTEAFF